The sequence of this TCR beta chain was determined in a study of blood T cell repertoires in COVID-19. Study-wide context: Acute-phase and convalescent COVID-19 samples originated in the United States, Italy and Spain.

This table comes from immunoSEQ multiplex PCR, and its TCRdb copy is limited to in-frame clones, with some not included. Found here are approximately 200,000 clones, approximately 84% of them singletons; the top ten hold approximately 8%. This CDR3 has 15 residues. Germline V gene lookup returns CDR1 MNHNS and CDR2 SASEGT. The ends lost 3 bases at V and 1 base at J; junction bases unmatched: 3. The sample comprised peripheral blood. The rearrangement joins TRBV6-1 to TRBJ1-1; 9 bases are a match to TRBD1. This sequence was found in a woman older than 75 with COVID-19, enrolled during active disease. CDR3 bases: TGTGCCAGCAGTGACATACAGGGGGCGAACACTGAAGCTTTCTTT. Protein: CASSDIQGANTEAFF.